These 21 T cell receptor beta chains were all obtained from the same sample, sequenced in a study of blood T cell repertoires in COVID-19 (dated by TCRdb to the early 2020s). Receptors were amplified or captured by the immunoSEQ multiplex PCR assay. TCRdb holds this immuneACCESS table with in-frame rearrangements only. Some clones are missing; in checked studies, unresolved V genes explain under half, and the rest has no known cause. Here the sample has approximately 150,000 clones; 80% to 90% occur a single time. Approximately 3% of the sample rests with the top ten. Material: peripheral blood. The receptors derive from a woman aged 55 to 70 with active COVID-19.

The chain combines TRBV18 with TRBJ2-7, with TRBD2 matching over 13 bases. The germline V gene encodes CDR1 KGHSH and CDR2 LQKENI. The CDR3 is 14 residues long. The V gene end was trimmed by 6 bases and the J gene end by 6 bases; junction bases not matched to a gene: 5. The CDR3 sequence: CASSVGLAGSEQYF. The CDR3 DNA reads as TGTGCCAGCTCGGTGGGACTAGCGGGGAGCGAGCAGTACTTC.

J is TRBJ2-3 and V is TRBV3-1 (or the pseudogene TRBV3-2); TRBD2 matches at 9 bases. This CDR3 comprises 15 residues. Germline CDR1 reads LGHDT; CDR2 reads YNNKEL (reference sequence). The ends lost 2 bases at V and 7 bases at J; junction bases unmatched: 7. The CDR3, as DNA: TGTGCCAGCAGCCAACCGGGACTAGCAAGTAATACGCAGTATTTT. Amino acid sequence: CASSQPGLASNTQYF.

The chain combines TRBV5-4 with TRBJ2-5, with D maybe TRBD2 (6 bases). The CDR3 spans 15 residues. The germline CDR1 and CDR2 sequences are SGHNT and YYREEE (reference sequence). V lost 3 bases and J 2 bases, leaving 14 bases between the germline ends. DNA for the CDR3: TGTGCCAGCAGCTCCGGCGGGGTTCTACAAGAGACCCAGTACTTC. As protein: CASSSGGVLQETQYF.

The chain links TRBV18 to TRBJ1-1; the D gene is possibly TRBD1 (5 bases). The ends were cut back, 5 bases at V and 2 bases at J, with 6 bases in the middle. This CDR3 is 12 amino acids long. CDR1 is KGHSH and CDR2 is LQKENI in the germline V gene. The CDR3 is CASSGANTEAFF. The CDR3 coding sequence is TGTGCCAGCTCAGGGGCCAACACTGAAGCTTTCTTT.

CDR3: CASSPLTGELFF. The CDR3 nucleotides read TGTGCCAGCAGCCCCCTCACCGGGGAGCTGTTTTTT. The chain links TRBV14 to TRBJ2-2; no firm D call. The CDR3 totals 12 residues. V lost 4 bases to trimming and J lost 4 bases, with 4 bases between them. Germline CDR1 is SGHDN and CDR2 is FVKESK.

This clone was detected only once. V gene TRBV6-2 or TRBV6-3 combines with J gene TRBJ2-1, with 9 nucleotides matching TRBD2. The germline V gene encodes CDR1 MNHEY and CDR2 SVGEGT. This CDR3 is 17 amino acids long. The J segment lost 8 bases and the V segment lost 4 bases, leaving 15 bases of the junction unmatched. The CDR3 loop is CASSSEVAGGPFDEQFF. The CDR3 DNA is TGTGCCAGCAGTTCCGAGGTGGCGGGAGGGCCATTCGATGAGCAGTTCTTC.

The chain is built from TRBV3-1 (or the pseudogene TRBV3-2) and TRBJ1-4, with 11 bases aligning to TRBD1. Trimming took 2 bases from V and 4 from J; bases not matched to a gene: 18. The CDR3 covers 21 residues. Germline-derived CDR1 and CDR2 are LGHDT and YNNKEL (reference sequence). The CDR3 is CASSQKGSRDRGYIGNEKLFF. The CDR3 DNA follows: TGTGCCAGCAGCCAAAAGGGATCCCGGGACAGGGGGTATATAGGTAATGAAAAACTGTTTTTT.

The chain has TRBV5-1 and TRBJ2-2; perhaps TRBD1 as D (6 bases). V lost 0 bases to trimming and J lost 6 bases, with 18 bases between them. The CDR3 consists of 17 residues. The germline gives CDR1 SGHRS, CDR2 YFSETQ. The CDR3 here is CASSLDASLGASGELFF. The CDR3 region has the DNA TGCGCCAGCAGCTTGGATGCATCCTTGGGGGCCTCCGGGGAGCTGTTTTTT. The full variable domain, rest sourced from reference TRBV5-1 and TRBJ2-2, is KAGVTQTPRYLIKTRGQQVTLSCSPISGHRSVSWYQQTPGQGLQFLFEYFSETQRNKGNFPGRFSGRQFSNSRSEMNVSTLELGDSALYLCASSLDASLGASGELFFGEGSRLTVL.

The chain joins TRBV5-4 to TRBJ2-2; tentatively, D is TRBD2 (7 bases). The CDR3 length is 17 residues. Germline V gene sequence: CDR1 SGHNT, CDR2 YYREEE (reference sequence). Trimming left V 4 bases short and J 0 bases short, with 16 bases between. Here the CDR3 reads CASSRGGRAANTGELFF. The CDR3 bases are TGTGCCAGCAGCAGGGGGGGGAGGGCCGCGAACACCGGGGAGCTGTTTTTT.

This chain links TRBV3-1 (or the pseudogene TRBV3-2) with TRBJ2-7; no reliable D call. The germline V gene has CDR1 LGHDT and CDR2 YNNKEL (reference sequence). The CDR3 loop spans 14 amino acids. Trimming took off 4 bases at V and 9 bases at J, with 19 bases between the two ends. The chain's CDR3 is CASSPKRFWVRQYF. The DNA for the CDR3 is TGTGCCAGCAGCCCTAAGAGGTTCTGGGTACGGCAGTACTTC.

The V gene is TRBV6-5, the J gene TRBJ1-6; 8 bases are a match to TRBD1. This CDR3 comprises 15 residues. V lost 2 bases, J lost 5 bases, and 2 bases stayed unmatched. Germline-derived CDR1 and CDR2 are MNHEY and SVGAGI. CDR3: CASSYGQGDNSPLHF. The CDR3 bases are TGTGCCAGCAGTTACGGACAGGGTGATAATTCACCCCTCCACTTT.

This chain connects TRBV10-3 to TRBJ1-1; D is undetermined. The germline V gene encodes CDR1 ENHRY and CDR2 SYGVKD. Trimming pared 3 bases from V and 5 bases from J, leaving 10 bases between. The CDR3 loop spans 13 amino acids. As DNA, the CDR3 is TGTGCCATCAGTGAAACGGAGGGAACTGAAGCTTTCTTT. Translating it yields CAISETEGTEAFF.

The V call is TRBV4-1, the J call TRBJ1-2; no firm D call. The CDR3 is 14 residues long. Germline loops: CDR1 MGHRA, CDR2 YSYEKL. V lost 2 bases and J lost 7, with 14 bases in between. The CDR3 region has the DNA TGCGCCAGCAGCCAACCAGGAGGAGGAGGTGGCTACACCTTC. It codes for CASSQPGGGGGYTF.

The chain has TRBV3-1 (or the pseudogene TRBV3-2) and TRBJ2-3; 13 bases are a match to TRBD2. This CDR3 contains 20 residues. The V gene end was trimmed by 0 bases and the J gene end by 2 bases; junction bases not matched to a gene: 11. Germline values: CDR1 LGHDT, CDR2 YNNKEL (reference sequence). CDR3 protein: CASSQDIRTSGSRVTDTQYF. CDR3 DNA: TGTGCCAGCAGCCAAGATATTAGGACTAGCGGGAGCCGTGTCACAGATACGCAGTATTTT.

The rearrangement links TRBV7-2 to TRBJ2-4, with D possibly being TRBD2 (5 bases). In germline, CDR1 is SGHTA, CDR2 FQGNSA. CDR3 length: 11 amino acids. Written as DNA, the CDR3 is TGTGCGGAGGAGGACAAAAACATTCAGTACTTC. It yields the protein CAEEDKNIQYF.

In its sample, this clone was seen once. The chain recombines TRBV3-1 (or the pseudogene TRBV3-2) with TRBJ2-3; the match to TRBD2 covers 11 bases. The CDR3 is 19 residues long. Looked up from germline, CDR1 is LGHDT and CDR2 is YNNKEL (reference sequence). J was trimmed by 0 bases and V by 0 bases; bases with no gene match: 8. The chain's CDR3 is CASSQDPRTSGSSTDTQYF. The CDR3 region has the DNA TGTGCCAGCAGCCAAGACCCCCGGACTAGCGGGTCTAGCACAGATACGCAGTATTTT.

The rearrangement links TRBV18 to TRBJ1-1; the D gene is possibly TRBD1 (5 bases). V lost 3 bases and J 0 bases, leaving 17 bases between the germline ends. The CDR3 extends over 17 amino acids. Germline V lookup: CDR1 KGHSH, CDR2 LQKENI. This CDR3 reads CASSPVGETALNTEAFF. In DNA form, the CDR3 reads TGTGCCAGCTCACCGGTCGGTGAGACAGCGTTGAACACTGAAGCTTTCTTT.

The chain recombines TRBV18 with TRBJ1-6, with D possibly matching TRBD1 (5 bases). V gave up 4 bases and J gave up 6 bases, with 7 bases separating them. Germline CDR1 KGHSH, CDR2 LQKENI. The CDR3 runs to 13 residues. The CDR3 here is CASSRDFNSPLHF. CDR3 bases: TGTGCCAGCTCACGGGACTTTAATTCACCCCTCCACTTT.

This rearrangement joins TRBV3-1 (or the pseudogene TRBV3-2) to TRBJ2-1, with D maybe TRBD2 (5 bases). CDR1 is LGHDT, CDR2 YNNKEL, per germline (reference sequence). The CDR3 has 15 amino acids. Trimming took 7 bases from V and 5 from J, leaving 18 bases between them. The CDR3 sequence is CASKEGKGGDNEQFF. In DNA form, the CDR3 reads TGTGCCAGCAAAGAGGGAAAGGGCGGCGACAATGAGCAGTTCTTC.

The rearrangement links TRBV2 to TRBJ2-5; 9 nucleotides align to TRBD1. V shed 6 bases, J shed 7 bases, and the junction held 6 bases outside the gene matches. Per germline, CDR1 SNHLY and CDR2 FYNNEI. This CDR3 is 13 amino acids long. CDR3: CASRGQGQGTQYF. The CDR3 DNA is TGTGCCAGCAGGGGACAGGGCCAGGGGACCCAGTACTTC.

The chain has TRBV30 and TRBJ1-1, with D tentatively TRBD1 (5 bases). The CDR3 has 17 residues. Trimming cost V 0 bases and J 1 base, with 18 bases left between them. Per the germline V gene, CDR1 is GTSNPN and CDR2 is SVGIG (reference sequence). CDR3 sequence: CAWSVGWTSTPNTEAFF. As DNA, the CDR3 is TGTGCCTGGAGTGTGGGGTGGACAAGCACTCCGAACACTGAAGCTTTCTTT.